This T cell receptor (beta chain) was found in a study of regulatory T cells in long-lasting Graves disease (dated by TCRdb to the early 2020s). For the wider study: Newly diagnosed Graves' disease patients had taken antithyroid drugs for less than 3 months. A total of 35 or so samples were covered by TCR sequencing, comprising some 13 persistent and around 20 newly diagnosed Graves' disease patients. The study was conducted in China and was registered as a clinical trial. This study used TCR sequencing and RNA sequencing of peripheral blood to compare persistent Graves' disease patients against newly diagnosed Graves' disease patients.

Including cysteine and phenylalanine, the CDR3 has 12 amino acids. The retained sequence is limited to the CDR3, 36 bases, with the frame set at the first base. The CDR1 and CDR2 encoded by the germline V gene are SQVTM and ANQGSEA. Trimming at the junction amounts to 7 bases on V and 4 bases on J, and the germline ends lie 12 bases apart. Receptor amplification or capture employed multiplex PCR. Instrument used: Illumina HiSeq 4000. TCR beta libraries were built with iRepertoire HTBI primers and Arm-PCR amplification of CDR3 regions. Before sequencing, the PCR products went through gel purification. As for the original processing: Gene usage analysis of CDR3 amino acid clonotypes used the approximately 62 TRBV and some 15 TRBJ segments found across samples. Filtered high-quality paired reads were merged into contigs using COPE and FqMerger. BLAST was used to align contigs to the IMGT TRBV, TRBD and TRBJ reference genes, and CDR3 was defined following IMGT. Highly expanded clones were defined as clonotypes with a frequency above 0.1%. Repertoire diversity was measured by Shannon entropy, and V-J evenness by the Gini coefficient. Clonotypes shared by more than one individual were considered public. The public reads were run again by TCRdb, first through fastp at Q25 and then through MiXCR, and only productive beta chains were kept. Each CDR3 protein appears once, grouped with its most common genes and DNA. None of the V and J calls come from the authors' own analysis; TCRdb made them. The table for this sample lists around 250,000 distinct CDR3 sequences; around 20% of them were counted only once. Of the sample, more than 11% falls within the top ten clones.

On the study overall, not on this receptor specifically: Persistent disease showed preferential use of TRBV28, TRBJ1-2 and TRBJ2-5, whereas newly diagnosed disease favored TRBV20-1 and TRBJ2-1. Compared with newly diagnosed patients, persistent Graves' disease patients had lower TCR Shannon entropy and fewer highly expanded clones, which suggests clonal expansion. Sequencing and analysis were limited to the TCR beta chain. The study examined only peripheral blood because the primary lesion, thyroid tissue, could not be accessed. The authors noted that the small sample size was a limitation that may lower accuracy. More public clonotypes were shared among persistent patients (under 3,000) than among newly diagnosed patients (966).

Comment on this clonotype: No antigen is known for it. Base qualities are not at hand, and no much larger clone is one base apart.

The sample's time point label, decoded: newly diagnosed GD, antithyroid drugs for less than 3 months. For both TCR sequencing and RNA sequencing, RNA was extracted from PBMCs in TRIzol. Graves' disease was diagnosed according to American Thyroid Association guidelines. The patients came from an endocrinology department in Xi'an, China. Each patient gave about 10 milliliters of peripheral blood, collected in an EDTA anticoagulant tube. Ficoll Paque Plus density gradient separation was used to isolate PBMCs, and no additional T cell sorting was done. An Agilent 2100 Bioanalyzer and agarose gel were used to check RNA quality, while a NanoDrop 2000 measured RNA concentration.

The source is a female donor with Graves disease. The chain is made from TRBV29-1 and TRBJ2-3; TRBD2 is a weak D gene call, 7 bases matching. Sample: peripheral blood mononuclear cells (PBMCs), taken at new diagnosis, from a patient treated with antithyroid drugs. CDR3 region: CSAEGGADTQYF. DNA sequence: TGCAGCGCGGAAGGGGGGGCAGATACGCAGTATTTT.